This TCR beta chain was identified in a study of cytomegalovirus exposure and HLA in healthy donors. The study, taken as a whole, reports: According to a later analysis, TCR clusters from the first cohort tended to co-occur in the 120 or so validation repertoires.

Details on this clone: Its antigen is undetermined.

Between the trimmed V and J ends, which lost 5 bases and 0 bases, there was a span of 22 bases. The CDR3 sequence is 18 residues long. The germline gives CDR1 MNHEY, CDR2 SMNVEV (reference sequence). Assay: immunoSEQ multiplex PCR; the TCRdb copy retains only in-frame clones and omits some. The sample has 92,000 or so clones; approximately 96% are singletons. Sequenced material: PBMCs. This chain joins TRBV27 and TRBJ1-1; D perhaps matches TRBD1 (6 bases). The receptor was derived from a man between 18 and 35 years old in good health and CMV-seronegative. The CDR3 nucleotides read TGTGCCAGCAGTATTCAAATGACAGGCTCCCCGCTGAACACTGAAGCTTTCTTT. Residues: CASSIQMTGSPLNTEAFF.